What follows are 27 T cell receptor beta chains derived from one specimen sequenced in a study of blood T cell repertoires in COVID-19. The assay was immunoSEQ multiplex PCR, and TCRdb's table has in-frame clones only and misses some. The repertoire includes about 100,000 clones, around 73% of them detected once, and 9.8% sits in the top ten. Sequenced input: peripheral blood. The source of these receptors is a man in his fifties or sixties with active or convalescent COVID-19.

The chain links TRBV6-5 to TRBJ2-7; 13 nucleotides match TRBD2. The CDR3 has 16 residues. V lost 4 bases and J lost 3; bases outside the gene matches: 6. Germline V gene data show CDR1 as MNHEY and CDR2 as SVGAGI. As DNA, the CDR3 is TGTGCCAGCAGTTCAGGACTAGCGGGAGAGGGCTACGAGCAGTACGTC. Its protein is CASSSGLAGEGYEQYV.

J is TRBJ1-2 and V is TRBV19, with D unresolved. The CDR3 has 14 amino acids. Germline V CDR1 and CDR2: LNHDA, SQIVND (reference sequence). V lost 6 bases to trimming and J lost 1 base, with 12 bases between them. The CDR3 nucleotides read TGTGCCAGTAGGAGTCAGGACTATAACTATGGCTACACCTTC. Translating it yields CASRSQDYNYGYTF.

The chain joins TRBV7-6 to TRBJ1-3; the D gene is possibly TRBD1 (6 bases). Germline V lookup: CDR1 SGHVS, CDR2 FNYEAQ. The ends were cut back, 6 bases at V and 0 bases at J, with 15 bases in the middle. The CDR3 is made up of 16 amino acids. This CDR3 is CASSPATGNSGNTIYF. The CDR3 region has the DNA TGTGCCAGCAGTCCAGCGACAGGAAACTCTGGAAACACCATATATTTT. The full variable domain, rest sourced from reference TRBV7-6 and TRBJ1-3, is GAGVSQSPRYKVTKRGQDVALRCDPISGHVSLYWYRQALGQGPEFLTYFNYEAQQDKSGLPNDRFSAERPEGSISTLTIQRTEQRDSAMYRCASSPATGNSGNTIYFGEGSWLTVV.

The genes are TRBV27 and TRBJ2-5; D gene ambiguous. Germline V CDR1 and CDR2: MNHEY, SMNVEV (reference sequence). This CDR3 comprises 14 residues. Trimming took off 2 bases at V and 2 bases at J, with 9 bases between the two ends. This CDR3 reads CASSLRGVQETQYF. The CDR3 DNA is TGTGCCAGCAGTTTAAGAGGAGTTCAAGAGACCCAGTACTTC.

The gene calls are TRBV28 and TRBJ2-3; 10 bases line up with TRBD2. V lost 3 bases to trimming and J lost 0 bases; unmatched junction nucleotides: 9. CDR3 length equals 18 residues. The germline V gene encodes CDR1 MDHEN and CDR2 SYDVKM. CDR3 residues: CASSLRLAGAGSTDTQYF. CDR3 nucleotides: TGTGCCAGCAGTTTGCGGCTAGCGGGGGCCGGTAGCACAGATACGCAGTATTTT.

This clone was recorded only once. The chain links TRBV28 to TRBJ1-1; D ambiguous. Germline values: CDR1 MDHEN, CDR2 SYDVKM. The CDR3 is 13 residues long. Trimming cost V 7 bases and J 2 bases, with 11 bases left between them. DNA for the CDR3: TGTGCCAGCATCTCAACGGGAAACACTGAAGCTTTCTTT. Protein: CASISTGNTEAFF.

The chain couples TRBV24-1 to TRBJ2-1; 8 bases fit TRBD1. The junction had 5 bases not matched to a gene; V was cut back by 4 bases and J by 7 bases. The CDR3 loop spans 14 amino acids. Germline V gene sequence: CDR1 KGHDR, CDR2 SFDVKD. The CDR3 DNA is TGTGCCACCAGTGACCCGGGACAGGTTAATGAGCAGTTCTTC. This encodes CATSDPGQVNEQFF.

This chain connects TRBV6-6 to TRBJ1-2; 7 bases are shared with TRBD1. V shed 5 bases and J 10 bases; nucleotides not matched to a gene: 19. This CDR3 contains 16 residues. Germline V CDR1 and CDR2: MNHNY, SVGAGI (reference sequence). The CDR3 DNA sequence: TGTGCCAGCAGTCGAAACCCCGTGGCAGGGGGAAGTGACTACACCTTC. Amino acids: CASSRNPVAGGSDYTF.

The chain employs TRBV6-5 and TRBJ2-7, with 7 bases aligning to TRBD1. Germline-derived CDR1 and CDR2 are MNHEY and SVGAGI. This CDR3 is built from 14 residues. The junction had 3 bases not matched to a gene; V was cut back by 0 bases and J by 4 bases. Here the CDR3 reads CASSYSGRGYEQYF. The CDR3 region has the DNA TGTGCCAGCAGTTACTCGGGCAGGGGGTACGAGCAGTACTTC.

The genes are TRBV7-9 and TRBJ1-1; D remains ambiguous. Looked up from germline, CDR1 is SEHNR and CDR2 is FQNEAQ (reference sequence). The CDR3 loop spans 11 amino acids. Trimming removed 5 bases at V and 6 bases at J, with 7 bases between. The CDR3, as DNA: TGTGCCAGCAGCCCCGTAGCTGAAGCTTTCTTT. Translation gives CASSPVAEAFF.

The genes are TRBV5-1 and TRBJ2-3, with TRBD2 identical over 12 bases. The junction had 5 bases not matched to a gene; V was cut back by 4 bases and J by 2 bases. Per the germline V gene, CDR1 is SGHRS and CDR2 is YFSETQ. The CDR3 covers 16 residues. CDR3 protein: CASSAGLAGITDTQYF. Written as DNA, the CDR3 is TGCGCCAGCAGCGCCGGACTAGCGGGAATCACAGATACGCAGTATTTT.

This clone was observed a single time. This chain joins TRBV28 and TRBJ2-7; D unresolved. The V gene's germline CDR1 is MDHEN and CDR2 SYDVKM. The CDR3 is made up of 12 amino acids. Trimming shortened V by 3 bases and J by 4 bases, and 7 bases separated the two germline ends. The chain's CDR3 is CASSLSRYEQYF. In DNA form, the CDR3 reads TGTGCCAGCAGTTTGTCTAGGTACGAGCAGTACTTC.

This chain joins TRBV7-7 and TRBJ2-3; possibly TRBD2 for D (6 bases). Germline loops: CDR1 SSHAT, CDR2 FNYEAQ (reference sequence). The CDR3 is 16 residues long. V was clipped by 1 base and J by 2 bases, with 13 bases between them. This chain's CDR3 is CASSLEPGLNTDTQYF. CDR3 DNA: TGTGCCAGCAGCTTAGAACCCGGACTAAACACAGATACGCAGTATTTT.

The chain combines TRBV2 with TRBJ1-5; D remains unclear. Trimming took 6 bases from V and 2 from J, leaving 14 bases between them. CDR1 SNHLY and CDR2 FYNNEI come from the germline V gene. CDR3 length equals 15 residues. CDR3 residues: CASSPTSTRNQPQHF. Here the CDR3 DNA reads TGTGCCAGCAGCCCGACAAGTACCCGCAATCAGCCCCAGCATTTT.

The chain couples TRBV12-3 or TRBV12-4 to TRBJ1-2; 10 bases map to TRBD1. The ends lost 8 bases at V and 10 bases at J; junction bases unmatched: 7. The CDR3 length is 12 residues. DNA of the CDR3: TGTGCCAGCTCCGGGACAGGGGCTCCCTACACCTTC. Protein product: CASSGTGAPYTF.

In nucleotides, the CDR3 is TGCGCCAGTGGACAGGGGCTGACCGGGGAGCTGTTTTTT. Residues: CASGQGLTGELFF. V is TRBV10-1 and J is TRBJ2-2, with 9 positions matching TRBD1. The ends lost 9 bases at V and 5 bases at J; junction bases unmatched: 4. The CDR3 has 13 residues. Germline assignment: CDR1 WNHNN and CDR2 SYGVQD (reference sequence).

This clone was observed a single time. The chain links TRBV5-1 to TRBJ2-7, with TRBD1 matching 8 bases. The CDR3 runs to 13 residues. Per germline, CDR1 SGHRS and CDR2 YFSETQ. The V segment lost 2 bases and the J segment 5 bases; nucleotides outside the gene matches: 3. The CDR3 nucleotides read TGCGCCAGCAGCTTTGACAGGGGCGACGAGCAGTACTTC. Its protein is CASSFDRGDEQYF.

The chain couples TRBV14 to TRBJ1-1, with 7 bases that match TRBD1. Germline trimming cut 1 base from V and 0 bases from J; bases unmatched to any gene: 8. CDR1 SGHDN and CDR2 FVKESK come from the germline V gene. The CDR3 is 17 residues long. CDR3 nucleotide sequence: TGTGCCAGCAGCCAAGTGAGGACAGGAAATTTGAACACTGAAGCTTTCTTT. Translated: CASSQVRTGNLNTEAFF.

J is TRBJ2-3 and V is TRBV18; D possibly corresponds to TRBD2 (6 bases). This CDR3 has 15 amino acids. Trimming removed 4 bases from V and 2 bases from J, with 13 bases in between. Germline assignment: CDR1 KGHSH and CDR2 LQKENI. The CDR3 protein is CASSRDSYYTDTQYF. CDR3 nucleotide sequence: TGTGCCAGCTCACGGGACTCCTACTACACAGATACGCAGTATTTT.

This clone was seen more than once but under ten times. The chain combines TRBV6-2 or TRBV6-3 with TRBJ2-3, with 8 bases lining up with TRBD2. The germline V gene has CDR1 MNHEY and CDR2 SVGEGT. CDR3 length: 18 amino acids. V was clipped by 1 base and J by 1 base; unmatched bases: 10. Here the CDR3 reads CASSYWAGGRSGTDTQYF. The CDR3 DNA is TGTGCCAGCAGTTACTGGGCGGGAGGCCGTAGTGGCACAGATACGCAGTATTTT.

The rearrangement links TRBV7-6 to TRBJ2-2, with 7 bases that match TRBD2. CDR1 and CDR2 (germline): SGHVS, FNYEAQ. The CDR3 has 15 amino acids. Trimming removed 5 bases from V and 2 bases from J; junction bases left unmatched: 5. The CDR3 here is CASSPERDNTGELFF. In DNA, the CDR3 is TGTGCCAGCAGCCCCGAGCGGGACAACACCGGGGAGCTGTTTTTT.

The chain has TRBV5-4 and TRBJ1-1; D gene ambiguous. Trimming left V 0 bases short and J 0 bases short, with 9 bases between. Germline loops: CDR1 SGHNT, CDR2 YYREEE (reference sequence). CDR3 size: 15 residues. CDR3 loop: CASSLGRSVNTEAFF. The CDR3 DNA reads TGTGCCAGCAGCTTGGGGAGGTCGGTGAACACTGAAGCTTTCTTT. Full variable domain (remainder filled in from reference TRBV5-4 and TRBJ1-1): ETGVTQSPTHLIKTRGQQVTLRCSSQSGHNTVSWYQQALGQGPQFIFQYYREEENGRGNFPPRFSGLQFPNYSSELNVNALELDDSALYLCASSLGRSVNTEAFFGQGTRLTVV.

This chain joins TRBV5-4 and TRBJ1-2, with D uncertain. Trimming took 0 bases from V and 3 from J, leaving 12 bases between them. Per germline, CDR1 SGHNT and CDR2 YYREEE (reference sequence). The CDR3 is 15 amino acids. In DNA form, the CDR3 reads TGTGCCAGCAGCTTGGCCCCTGGGCAAGACTATGGCTACACCTTC. Amino acid sequence: CASSLAPGQDYGYTF.

The CDR3 loop is CASSIRQGGDYGYTF. The CDR3 DNA reads TGTGCCAGCAGTATCCGACAGGGGGGCGACTATGGCTACACCTTC. The rearrangement joins TRBV27 to TRBJ1-2, with TRBD1 matching over 9 bases. Germline assignment: CDR1 MNHEY and CDR2 SMNVEV (reference sequence). There are 15 residues in the CDR3. V was pared by 5 bases and J by 3 bases, with 7 bases of the junction left unmatched.

The rearrangement joins TRBV2 to TRBJ2-2, with 8 positions matching TRBD2. Trimming took 11 bases from V and 5 from J; bases not matched to a gene: 10. The CDR3 consists of 14 residues. Germline loops: CDR1 SNHLY, CDR2 FYNNEI. CDR3 region: CAQQRAGGTGELFF. The CDR3 nucleotides are TGTGCCCAGCAGAGGGCGGGAGGAACCGGGGAGCTGTTTTTT.

This sequence joins TRBV10-3 and TRBJ2-4, with 7 bases identical to TRBD1. This CDR3 spans 16 amino acids. V shed 3 bases, J shed 6 bases, and the junction held 11 bases outside the gene matches. The germline V gene has CDR1 ENHRY and CDR2 SYGVKD. The DNA of the CDR3 is TGTGCCATCAGTGAAACAGGGGCGCGGGCTGGAAACATTCAGTACTTC. Translated: CAISETGARAGNIQYF.

This rearrangement joins TRBV28 to TRBJ1-5; D is undetermined. Germline CDR1 MDHEN, CDR2 SYDVKM. With 3 bases removed from V and 3 bases from J, the gap between germline ends came to 18 bases. The CDR3 length is 17 residues. This CDR3 reads CASSFPNTRVANQPQHF. For the CDR3, the DNA is TGTGCCAGCAGTTTTCCAAACACGAGGGTAGCCAATCAGCCCCAGCATTTT.